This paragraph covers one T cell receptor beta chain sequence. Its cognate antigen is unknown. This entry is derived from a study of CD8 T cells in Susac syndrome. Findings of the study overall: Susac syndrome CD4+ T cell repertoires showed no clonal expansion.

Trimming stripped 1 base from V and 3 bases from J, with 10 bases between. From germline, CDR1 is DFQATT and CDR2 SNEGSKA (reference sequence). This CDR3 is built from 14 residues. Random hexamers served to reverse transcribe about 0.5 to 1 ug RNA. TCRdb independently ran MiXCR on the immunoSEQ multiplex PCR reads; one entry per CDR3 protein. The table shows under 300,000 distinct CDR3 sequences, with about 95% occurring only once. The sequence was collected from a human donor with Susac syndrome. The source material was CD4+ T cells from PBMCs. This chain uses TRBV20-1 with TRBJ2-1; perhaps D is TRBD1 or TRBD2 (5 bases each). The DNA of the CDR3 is TGCAGTGCTAGAGTGACGGGGCTCTACAATGAGCAGTTCTTC. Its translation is CSARVTGLYNEQFF.